This passage covers 23 T cell receptor beta chains from one sample sequenced in a study of T cell changes during pregnancy in multiple sclerosis. The data were produced by immunoSEQ multiplex PCR, yet TCRdb's version contains in-frame clones alone and is incomplete. In the table there are about 54,000 clones, more than 85% of which are singletons. Material: peripheral blood, obtained after pregnancy. The receptors originated from a female donor in good health, enrolled as a control in a pregnancy study.

The chain uses TRBV5-1 and TRBJ2-7; 9 nucleotides align to TRBD1. CDR3 size: 16 residues. V lost 4 bases to trimming and J lost 5 bases; unmatched junction nucleotides: 13. The germline CDR1 and CDR2 sequences are SGHRS and YFSETQ. The CDR3 protein is CASSPGTGTGTHEQYF. The CDR3 DNA reads TGCGCCAGCAGCCCCGGAACCGGGACAGGGACCCACGAGCAGTACTTC.

The V call is TRBV7-2, the J call TRBJ1-1; 7 bases are shared with TRBD1. The J segment lost 1 base and the V segment lost 4 bases, leaving 6 bases of the junction unmatched. CDR1 and CDR2 from the germline V gene are SGHTA and FQGNSA. There are 15 residues in the CDR3. The CDR3 region is CASSSGQLRNTEAFF. The CDR3 region has the DNA TGTGCCAGCAGCTCGGGACAGCTCAGGAACACTGAAGCTTTCTTT.

CDR3 DNA sequence: TGTGCCAGTAGTCGACAGGGTCCTGCTAACTATGGCTACACCTTC. It codes for CASSRQGPANYGYTF. The V call is TRBV19, the J call TRBJ1-2, with TRBD1 identical over 7 bases. The CDR3 contains 15 residues. Germline lookup yields CDR1 LNHDA and CDR2 SQIVND (reference sequence). J gave up 0 bases and V 5 bases, and 6 bases lay outside the gene matches.

This clone has just one count. The genes are TRBV7-2 and TRBJ2-3; 7 bases map to TRBD1. V shed 3 bases and J 1 base; nucleotides not matched to a gene: 10. Germline values: CDR1 SGHTA, CDR2 FQGNSA. There are 17 residues in the CDR3. The CDR3 DNA is TGTGCCAGCAGCTTCCAGACAGGGCGTTCGGGCACAGATACGCAGTATTTT. Its protein is CASSFQTGRSGTDTQYF.

This chain joins TRBV5-1 and TRBJ1-1; D perhaps matches TRBD1 (6 bases). Germline V gene sequence: CDR1 SGHRS, CDR2 YFSETQ. The CDR3 runs to 16 residues. Trimming took off 0 bases at V and 2 bases at J, with 14 bases between the two ends. CDR3 in amino acids: CASSLDPGVINTEAFF. The CDR3 bases are TGCGCCAGCAGCTTGGATCCAGGGGTAATAAACACTGAAGCTTTCTTT.

J is TRBJ2-7 and V is TRBV7-2; 9 bases fit TRBD1. The junction had 11 bases not matched to a gene; V was cut back by 5 bases and J by 3 bases. The CDR3 is 16 residues long. From germline, CDR1 is SGHTA and CDR2 FQGNSA. The CDR3 region is CASSPGEGTGYYEQYF. As DNA, the CDR3 is TGTGCCAGCAGCCCAGGGGAGGGGACAGGGTACTACGAGCAGTACTTC. The full variable domain, in which reference TRBV7-2 and TRBJ2-7 provide the parts outside the CDR3, is GAGVSQSPSNKVTEKGKDVELRCDPISGHTALYWYRQSLGQGLEFLIYFQGNSAPDKSGLPSDRFSAERTGGSVSTLTIQRTQQEDSAVYLCASSPGEGTGYYEQYFGPGTRLTVT.

J is TRBJ2-3 and V is TRBV7-8, with 9 bases fitting TRBD2. The CDR3 is made up of 14 amino acids. Germline V gene lookup returns CDR1 SGHVS and CDR2 FQNEAQ. The trim removed 4 bases at V and 1 base at J, leaving 0 bases unmatched. The CDR3 coding sequence is TGTGCCAGCAGCTGGACTAGCGGCACAGATACGCAGTATTTT. Translated, it gives CASSWTSGTDTQYF.

The V and J genes are TRBV10-3 and TRBJ2-5; D is unresolved. The CDR3 length is 11 residues. Germline V gene data show CDR1 as ENHRY and CDR2 as SYGVKD. V was pared by 6 bases and J by 3 bases, with 5 bases between. In DNA form, the CDR3 reads TGTGCCATCAGGGCCGAAGAGACCCAGTACTTC. Protein product: CAIRAEETQYF.

This clone was seen only once. The chain has TRBV5-6 and TRBJ2-7; maybe TRBD2 (5 bases). CDR3 length: 14 residues. V lost 2 bases and J lost 3, with 12 bases in between. The germline V gene encodes CDR1 SGHDT and CDR2 YYEEEE. The CDR3 nucleotides read TGTGCCAGCAGCTTTTATCCCGGGGACTACGAGCAGTACTTC. This sequence encodes CASSFYPGDYEQYF.

The V gene is TRBV15, the J gene TRBJ2-2; TRBD2 agrees at 7 bases. The CDR3 totals 15 residues. Germline CDR1 reads LNHNV; CDR2 reads YYDKDF (reference sequence). Losses at the gene ends were 0 bases for V and 5 bases for J; bases not matched to a gene: 3. CDR3 in DNA: TGTGCCACCAGCAGAGATGTGGGGGGGACCGGGGAGCTGTTTTTT. Translating gives CATSRDVGGTGELFF.

The chain links TRBV6-5 to TRBJ1-4, with 7 bases matching TRBD1. The CDR3 is 16 amino acids. Germline lookup yields CDR1 MNHEY and CDR2 SVGAGI. V trimming: 2 bases; J trimming: 0 bases; junction bases outside the gene matches: 3. The CDR3 DNA follows: TGTGCCAGCAGTTACCTGGGACAGCCAACTAATGAAAAACTGTTTTTT. It translates to CASSYLGQPTNEKLFF.

The V call is TRBV5-1, the J call TRBJ2-7; perhaps TRBD2 as D (5 bases). V was trimmed by 3 bases and J by 2 bases, leaving 15 bases between them. The CDR3 runs to 15 residues. CDR1 and CDR2 (germline): SGHRS, YFSETQ. The CDR3 reads CASSSEPGRAYEQYF. CDR3 DNA sequence: TGCGCCAGCAGCTCCGAACCGGGGAGAGCCTACGAGCAGTACTTC.

The CDR3 protein is CASSPPIGTGDFSGNTIYF. The CDR3 nucleotides read TGTGCCAGCTCACCACCAATAGGGACAGGGGACTTTTCTGGAAACACCATATATTTT. The chain couples TRBV18 to TRBJ1-3; 10 bases are shared with TRBD1. Germline V CDR1 and CDR2: KGHSH, LQKENI. Trimming cost V 0 bases and J 1 base; bases outside gene matches: 9. The CDR3 contains 19 residues.

This rearrangement joins TRBV10-3 to TRBJ1-5; no definite D call. Trimming shortened V by 0 bases and J by 2 bases, and 8 bases separated the two germline ends. CDR1 and CDR2 (germline): ENHRY, SYGVKD. This CDR3 comprises 15 residues. The CDR3 nucleotides are TGTGCCATCAGTGAGTCCGGTTTAGGCAATCAGCCCCAGCATTTT. Its translation: CAISESGLGNQPQHF.

This clone appeared a single time. J is TRBJ2-1 and V is TRBV2; 7 bases fit TRBD1. In germline, CDR1 is SNHLY, CDR2 FYNNEI. The junction had 8 bases not matched to a gene; V was cut back by 10 bases and J by 2 bases. The CDR3 covers 14 residues. CDR3 sequence: CAIVDRYAYNEQFF. CDR3 coding DNA: TGTGCCATCGTGGACAGGTATGCCTACAATGAGCAGTTCTTC.

This rearrangement joins TRBV5-4 to TRBJ1-3, with 11 bases aligning to TRBD1. This CDR3 region has 17 residues. The J segment lost 0 bases and the V segment lost 4 bases, leaving 6 bases of the junction unmatched. Germline V gives CDR1 SGHNT, CDR2 YYREEE (reference sequence). CDR3 coding DNA: TGTGCCAGCAGCCGGACAGGGGGCCGGAACTCTGGAAACACCATATATTTT. It yields the protein CASSRTGGRNSGNTIYF.

This clone was observed a single time. The chain combines TRBV7-9 with TRBJ1-1; 8 nucleotides agree with TRBD1. The CDR3 is made up of 14 amino acids. Per germline, CDR1 SEHNR and CDR2 FQNEAQ (reference sequence). V shed 5 bases, J shed 1 base, and the junction held 3 bases outside the gene matches. CDR3 sequence reads: CASSGRGRNTEAFF. For the CDR3, the DNA is TGTGCCAGCAGCGGCAGGGGGCGGAACACTGAAGCTTTCTTT.

V is TRBV27 and J is TRBJ2-5, with TRBD1 identical over 7 bases. Germline V gene lookup returns CDR1 MNHEY and CDR2 SMNVEV (reference sequence). CDR3 length: 17 residues. V dropped 5 bases and J dropped 4; count of bases not matched to a gene: 16. CDR3 region: CASSPVSRGYDRETQYF. CDR3 nucleotide sequence: TGTGCCAGCAGTCCCGTCTCCAGGGGGTACGACCGAGAGACCCAGTACTTC.

The chain carries TRBV19 and TRBJ1-2; 7 bases are shared with TRBD1. J lost 2 bases, V lost 5 bases, and 26 bases had no gene match. The CDR3 spans 21 residues. CDR1 and CDR2 (germline): LNHDA, SQIVND (reference sequence). The CDR3 DNA reads as TGTGCCAGTAGTCTCCTAAGGGACAGAACCTTAAGGACGTCGGGAAACTATGGCTACACCTTC. Protein: CASSLLRDRTLRTSGNYGYTF.

The V call is TRBV27, the J call TRBJ2-1; D not certain. With 2 bases removed from V and 2 bases from J, the gap between germline ends came to 13 bases. Germline CDR1 and CDR2: MNHEY and SMNVEV (reference sequence). The CDR3 contains 16 residues. This chain's CDR3 is CASSLSQNLAYNEQFF. In nucleotides, the CDR3 is TGTGCCAGCAGTTTAAGTCAGAACCTCGCCTACAATGAGCAGTTCTTC.

The chain employs TRBV25-1 and TRBJ2-4; D possibly corresponds to TRBD1 (5 bases). The V and J ends lost 1 base and 3 bases respectively, with 16 bases between them. Germline CDR1 and CDR2: MGHDK and SYGVNS. The CDR3 runs 17 residues. CDR3 nucleotide sequence: TGTGCCAGCAGTGAATTGGTAGGGGCGACGGACAAAAACATTCAGTACTTC. It is translated as CASSELVGATDKNIQYF.

The gene calls are TRBV15 and TRBJ2-1; 8 nucleotides align to TRBD2. This CDR3 spans 16 amino acids. CDR1 and CDR2 (germline): LNHNV, YYDKDF (reference sequence). J gave up 9 bases and V 1 base, and 11 bases lay outside the gene matches. The CDR3 region has the DNA TGTGCCACCAGCAGAGCCTTTACGGGAGGGCCGTCTGAGCAGTTCTTC. Translated: CATSRAFTGGPSEQFF. Full variable domain (missing parts from reference TRBV15 and TRBJ2-1): DAMVIQNPRYQVTQFGKPVTLSCSQTLNHNVMYWYQQKSSQAPKLLFHYYDKDFNNEADTPDNFQSRRPNTSFCFLDIRSPGLGDTAMYLCATSRAFTGGPSEQFFGPGTRLTVL.

The chain is built from TRBV7-9 and TRBJ1-3; 8 bases match TRBD1. The CDR3 is 14 residues long. Germline V CDR1 and CDR2: SEHNR, FQNEAQ (reference sequence). After removal of 5 bases from V and 3 bases from J, the junction contained 3 bases not matched to a gene. CDR3 sequence (DNA): TGTGCCAGCAGCCGGACAGGGTATGGAAACACCATATATTTT. As protein: CASSRTGYGNTIYF. The full variable domain, in which reference TRBV7-9 and TRBJ1-3 provide the parts outside the CDR3, is DTGVSQNPRHKITKRGQNVTFRCDPISEHNRLYWYRQTLGQGPEFLTYFQNEAQLEKSRLLSDRFSAERPKGSFSTLEIQRTEQGDSAMYLCASSRTGYGNTIYFGEGSWLTVV.